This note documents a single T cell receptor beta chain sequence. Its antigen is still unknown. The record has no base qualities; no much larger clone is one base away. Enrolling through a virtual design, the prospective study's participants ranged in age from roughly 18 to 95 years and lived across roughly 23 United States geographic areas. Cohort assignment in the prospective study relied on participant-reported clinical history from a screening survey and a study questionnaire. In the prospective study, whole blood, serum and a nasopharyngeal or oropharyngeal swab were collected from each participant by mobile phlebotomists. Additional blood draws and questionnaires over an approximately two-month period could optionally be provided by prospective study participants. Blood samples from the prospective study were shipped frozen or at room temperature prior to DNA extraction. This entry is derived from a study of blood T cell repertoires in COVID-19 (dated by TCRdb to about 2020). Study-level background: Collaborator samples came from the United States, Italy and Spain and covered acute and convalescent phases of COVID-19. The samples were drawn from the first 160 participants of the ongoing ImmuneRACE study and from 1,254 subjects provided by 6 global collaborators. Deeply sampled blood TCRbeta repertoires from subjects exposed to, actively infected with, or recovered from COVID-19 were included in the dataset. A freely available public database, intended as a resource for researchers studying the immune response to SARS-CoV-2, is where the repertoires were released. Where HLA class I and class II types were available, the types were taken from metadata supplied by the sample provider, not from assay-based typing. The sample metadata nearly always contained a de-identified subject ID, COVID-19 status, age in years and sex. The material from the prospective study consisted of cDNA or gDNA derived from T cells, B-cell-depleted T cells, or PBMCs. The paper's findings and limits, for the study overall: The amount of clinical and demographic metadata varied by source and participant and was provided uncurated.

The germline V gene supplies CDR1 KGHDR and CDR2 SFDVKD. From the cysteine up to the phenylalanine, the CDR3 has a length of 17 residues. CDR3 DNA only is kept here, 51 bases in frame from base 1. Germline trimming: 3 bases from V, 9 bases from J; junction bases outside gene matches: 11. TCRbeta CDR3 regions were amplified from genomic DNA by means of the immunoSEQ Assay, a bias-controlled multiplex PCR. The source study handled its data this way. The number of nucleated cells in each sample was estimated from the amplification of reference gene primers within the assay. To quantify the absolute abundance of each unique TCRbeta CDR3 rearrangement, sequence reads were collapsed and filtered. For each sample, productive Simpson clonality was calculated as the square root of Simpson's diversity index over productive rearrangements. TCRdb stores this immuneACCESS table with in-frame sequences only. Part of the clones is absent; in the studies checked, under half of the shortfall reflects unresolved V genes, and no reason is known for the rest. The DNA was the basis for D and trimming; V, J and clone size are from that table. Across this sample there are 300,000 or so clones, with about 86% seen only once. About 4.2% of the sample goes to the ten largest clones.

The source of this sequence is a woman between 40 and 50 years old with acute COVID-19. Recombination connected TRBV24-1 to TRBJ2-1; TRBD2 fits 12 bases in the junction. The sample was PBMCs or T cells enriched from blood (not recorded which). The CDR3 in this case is CATSDPTSGGEPFEQFF. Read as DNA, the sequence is TGTGCCACCAGTGATCCGACTAGCGGGGGTGAGCCTTTTGAGCAGTTCTTC.